This TCR beta chain is drawn from a study of Ad26.COV2.S vaccination and SARS-CoV-2 variants. Study as a whole: The vaccine Ad26.COV2.S was put into the muscle once, or twice with 56 days between.

This CDR3 is built from 17 residues. Germline CDR1 and CDR2: SGHTA and FQGNSA. V lost 2 bases and J 0 bases, leaving 14 bases between the germline ends. Comment on this clone: What it binds is not known.

Study outcomes and limitations: It was vaccine recipients, not placebo recipients, who had the higher spike-specific TCR breadth. Vaccine recipients and placebo recipients showed similar non-spike TCR breadth.

Treatment here: over 15 received Ad26.COV2.S at low or high dose, single or two shots; about 5 received placebo; per-sample allocation not given. Repertoires come from day 63 after the first vaccine or placebo injection. Clones were sequenced by immunoSEQ multiplex PCR, and TCRdb holds only the in-frame ones, with some missing. The sample yields approximately 340,000 clones, 85% seen once. This clonotype was sampled from a person between 18 and 65 years old who received the Ad26.COV2.S COVID-19 vaccine or a placebo. The sequences come from peripheral blood, collected in a trial of Ad26.COV2.S vaccine versus placebo. V gene TRBV7-2 combines with J gene TRBJ2-1; D not resolved. This CDR3 is CASSLNLDVGSYNEQFF. For the CDR3, the DNA is TGTGCCAGCAGCTTAAACCTGGACGTAGGCTCCTACAATGAGCAGTTCTTC.